The next 19 T cell receptor beta chains were all read from a single sample in a study of spatial heterogeneity in lung cancer. TCRdb itself ran the 5' RACE reads through MiXCR, one entry per CDR3 protein. The sample comprises roughly 80,000 distinct CDR3 sequences, about 7.8% of which are singletons, and 6% to 7% rests with the top ten. Time point described: sample taken at primary tumor resection. Material: PBMCs, obtained at surgery. The origin of the receptors is a male donor with early-stage non-small cell lung cancer.

This clonotype was counted ten times or more. This chain links TRBV20-1 with TRBJ2-2; D remains unclear. The CDR3 covers 12 residues. The V gene's germline CDR1 is DFQATT and CDR2 SNEGSKA (reference sequence). V lost 4 bases, J lost 1 base, and 4 bases lay in between. The CDR3, as DNA: TGCAGTGCTATGAGGAACACCGGGGAGCTGTTTTTT. Protein: CSAMRNTGELFF.

This clonotype occurred many times. V usage is TRBV3-1 and J usage is TRBJ2-1; either TRBD1 or TRBD2 may supply D (5 bases each). CDR1 is LGHDT, CDR2 YNNKEL, per germline (reference sequence). The CDR3 spans 17 residues. Trimming left V 1 base short and J 3 bases short, with 16 bases between. CDR3 sequence: CASSQVGTPVSYNEQFF. CDR3 nucleotide sequence: TGTGCCAGCAGCCAAGTAGGGACCCCCGTTAGCTACAATGAGCAGTTCTTC.

This clonotype showed up many times. The chain has TRBV28 and TRBJ2-7; D gene ambiguous. The germline V and J ends were trimmed by 6 bases and 2 bases, with 8 bases remaining between them. The CDR3 loop spans 12 amino acids. Per germline, CDR1 MDHEN and CDR2 SYDVKM. DNA of the CDR3: TGTGCCAGCAGCTCCGATACCTACGAGCAGTACTTC. It codes for CASSSDTYEQYF.

This clonotype was detected ten times or more. The V call is TRBV3-1, the J call TRBJ2-5; possibly TRBD2 for D (5 bases). V was clipped by 1 base and J by 4 bases, with 16 bases between them. CDR3 size: 16 residues. The germline gives CDR1 LGHDT, CDR2 YNNKEL (reference sequence). The CDR3 DNA follows: TGTGCCAGCAGCCAAGTAACAACGGGGTGGGGAGAGACCCAGTACTTC. This encodes CASSQVTTGWGETQYF.

The chain employs TRBV5-1 and TRBJ2-1; TRBD1 matches at 7 bases. CDR1 and CDR2 (germline): SGHRS, YFSETQ. The CDR3 runs 14 residues. V lost 4 bases to trimming and J lost 6 bases; unmatched junction nucleotides: 7. The CDR3 nucleotides are TGCGCCAGCAGCGTGTCAGGGGGAGTCAATGAGCAGTTCTTC. The encoded protein is CASSVSGGVNEQFF.

This clonotype was seen ten or more times. The chain couples TRBV10-1 to TRBJ2-7, with no clear D. Germline CDR1 WNHNN, CDR2 SYGVQD (reference sequence). The CDR3 spans 12 residues. V gave up 0 bases and J gave up 7 bases, with 7 bases separating them. CDR3: CASSESIREQYF. DNA for the CDR3: TGCGCCAGCAGTGAGTCGATAAGGGAGCAGTACTTC.

The sample holds many counts of this clonotype. The chain carries TRBV5-1 and TRBJ2-3; 7 bases fit TRBD2. Germline V gene data show CDR1 as SGHRS and CDR2 as YFSETQ. The CDR3 length is 14 residues. The V segment lost 2 bases and the J segment 4 bases; nucleotides outside the gene matches: 4. The CDR3 DNA reads as TGCGCCAGCAGCTTTGGCGGGAGCGCAGATACGCAGTATTTT. Residues: CASSFGGSADTQYF.

This chain uses TRBV7-3 with TRBJ1-6; D ambiguous. The ends were cut back, 0 bases at V and 6 bases at J, with 3 bases in the middle. The CDR3 length is 13 residues. Germline assignment: CDR1 SGHTA and CDR2 FQGTGA. The CDR3 coding sequence is TGTGCCAGCAGCTTAACTCTTAATTCACCCCTCCACTTT. Residues: CASSLTLNSPLHF.

This clonotype has a count of ten or more. The V and J genes are TRBV7-9 and TRBJ2-2; D remains ambiguous. The germline V gene encodes CDR1 SEHNR and CDR2 FQNEAQ (reference sequence). V was clipped by 0 bases and J by 2 bases, with 4 bases between them. There are 14 residues in the CDR3. CDR3: CASSLALNTGELFF. CDR3 DNA: TGTGCCAGCAGCTTAGCACTTAACACCGGGGAGCTGTTTTTT. The complete variable domain, with remaining parts taken from reference TRBV7-9 and TRBJ2-2, reads DTGVSQNPRHKITKRGQNVTFRCDPISEHNRLYWYRQTLGQGPEFLTYFQNEAQLEKSRLLSDRFSAERPKGSFSTLEIQRTEQGDSAMYLCASSLALNTGELFFGEGSRLTVL.

The rearrangement joins TRBV6-6 to TRBJ2-1; a weak D match, TRBD1 (5 bases). CDR3 length: 14 residues. The V end was cut by 6 bases, the J end by 2 bases, with 11 bases between. The germline CDR1 and CDR2 sequences are MNHNY and SVGAGI (reference sequence). The CDR3: CASSRDITYNEQFF. The CDR3, as DNA: TGTGCCAGCAGCAGGGATATCACCTACAATGAGCAGTTCTTC.

In its sample, this clonotype was seen many times. The gene calls are TRBV5-1 and TRBJ1-2; D is unclear. Deletions cut 1 base from V and 1 base from J, with 5 bases between. This CDR3 comprises 13 residues. Looked up from germline, CDR1 is SGHRS and CDR2 is YFSETQ. Here the CDR3 reads CASSLQDNYGYTF. CDR3 bases: TGCGCCAGCAGCTTGCAGGATAACTATGGCTACACCTTC.

The table lists this clonotype with many counts. This rearrangement joins TRBV2 to TRBJ1-4; TRBD1 agrees at 7 bases. CDR1 is SNHLY, CDR2 FYNNEI, per germline. The CDR3 is 14 amino acids. Trimming took 9 bases from V and 8 from J; bases not matched to a gene: 12. The CDR3 DNA reads as TGTGCCAGTCGTGAGGGGGCGCAGCGGGAAAAACTGTTTTTT. This encodes CASREGAQREKLFF. Complete variable domain (other parts from reference TRBV2 and TRBJ1-4): EPEVTQTPSHQVTQMGQEVILRCVPISNHLYFYWYRQILGQKVEFLVSFYNNEISEKSEIFDDQFSVERPDGSNFTLKIRSTKLEDSAMYFCASREGAQREKLFFGSGTQLSVL.

This clonotype was detected once. The CDR3 DNA sequence: TGTGCCAGCTCACCCATGACAGAGGATATCTATGGCTACACCTTC. Its translation is CASSPMTEDIYGYTF. This chain connects TRBV18 to TRBJ1-2; weak D call: TRBD1 (5 bases). This CDR3 is 15 amino acids long. From germline, CDR1 is KGHSH and CDR2 LQKENI. The germline V and J ends were trimmed by 3 bases and 4 bases, with 15 bases remaining between them. The entire variable domain, with the rest obtained from reference TRBV18 and TRBJ1-2, is as follows: NAGVMQNPRHLVRRRGQEARLRCSPMKGHSHVYWYRQLPEEGLKFMVYLQKENIIDESGMPKERFSAEFPKEGPSILRIQQVVRGDSAAYFCASSPMTEDIYGYTFGSGTRLTVV.

There are many counts of this clonotype. This chain joins TRBV18 and TRBJ1-5; maybe TRBD1 (5 bases). V was pared by 5 bases and J by 4 bases, with 9 bases between. The CDR3 has 13 amino acids. Germline loops: CDR1 KGHSH, CDR2 LQKENI. In nucleotides, the CDR3 is TGTGCCAGCTCATCTCAGGGAAATCAGCCCCAGCATTTT. As protein: CASSSQGNQPQHF.

This chain connects TRBV3-1 to TRBJ2-1, with 9 nucleotides matching TRBD2. Per germline, CDR1 LGHDT and CDR2 YNNKEL (reference sequence). With V trimmed by 0 bases and J by 2 bases, 8 bases remained unmatched. The CDR3 totals 18 residues. CDR3 protein: CASSQENPLAGPYNEQFF. CDR3 DNA: TGTGCCAGCAGCCAAGAGAACCCACTAGCGGGTCCCTACAATGAGCAGTTCTTC.

The V gene is TRBV30, the J gene TRBJ1-1; D unclear. CDR3 length: 13 residues. V gave up 2 bases and J gave up 10 bases, with 17 bases separating them. The germline V gene encodes CDR1 GTSNPN and CDR2 SVGIG (reference sequence). The DNA of the CDR3 is TGTGCCTGGAGTTCCTCCGGGGAGGGCGCAGCTTTCTTT. Its translation: CAWSSSGEGAAFF.

At least ten counts were recorded for this clonotype. The V and J genes are TRBV7-8 and TRBJ2-5; 11 positions match TRBD2. The germline V gene has CDR1 SGHVS and CDR2 FQNEAQ. This CDR3 contains 16 residues. V lost 5 bases to trimming and J lost 1 base; unmatched junction nucleotides: 6. The CDR3 loop reads CASSLGTSGLQETQYF. CDR3 DNA sequence: TGTGCCAGCAGCCTGGGGACTAGCGGACTCCAAGAGACCCAGTACTTC.

J is TRBJ2-2 and V is TRBV7-2; D is perhaps TRBD2 (5 bases). CDR3 length equals 14 residues. Germline V gives CDR1 SGHTA, CDR2 FQGNSA. Between the trimmed V and J ends, which lost 1 base and 9 bases, there was a span of 12 bases. CDR3 nucleotides: TGTGCCAGCAGCTTAGGGCGGGCAGCCAGGGAGCTGTTTTTT. Its translation is CASSLGRAARELFF.

The chain joins TRBV18 to TRBJ2-7; TRBD1 agrees at 7 bases. The CDR3 runs 16 residues. CDR1 KGHSH and CDR2 LQKENI come from the germline V gene. Trimming at V came to 3 bases and at J to 3 bases, leaving 11 bases not matched to a gene. CDR3 in DNA: TGTGCCAGCTCACCTCTCTCCGGGACAGAAATCTACGAGCAGTACTTC. The encoded protein is CASSPLSGTEIYEQYF.